This passage covers 32 T cell receptor beta chains from one sample sequenced in a study of shared clonotypes between healthy human individuals. Libraries were prepared by immunoSEQ multiplex PCR; TCRdb keeps only in-frame clonotypes and omits some of them. In the table there are about 1.1 million clones, about 80% of which are singletons. The sample comprised memory CD4+ T cells from PBMCs. Subset noted: CD45RA-negative fraction. These receptors were collected from a man aged 18 to 30 in good health. Some clones in this sample may be carry-over from other donors' samples.

The chain couples TRBV7-3 to TRBJ2-3; TRBD2 aligns across 10 bases. V lost 3 bases to trimming and J lost 3 bases; unmatched junction nucleotides: 3. CDR1 is SGHTA, CDR2 FQGTGA, per germline. The CDR3 consists of 15 residues. For the CDR3, the DNA is TGTGCCAGCAGCTTTTTGGGACTAGCGACAGATACGCAGTATTTT. Amino acids: CASSFLGLATDTQYF.

The chain employs TRBV25-1 and TRBJ2-3, with D tentatively TRBD2 (5 bases). V gave up 0 bases and J gave up 0 bases, with 7 bases separating them. This CDR3 spans 15 amino acids. Germline V gives CDR1 MGHDK, CDR2 SYGVNS. The DNA for the CDR3 is TGTGCCAGCAGTGAATATGGCGGGAGCACAGATACGCAGTATTTT. It codes for CASSEYGGSTDTQYF.

This clone was detected only once. The rearrangement uses TRBV7-2 and TRBJ1-2; no reliable D call. The CDR3 consists of 15 residues. Germline CDR1 SGHTA, CDR2 FQGNSA. Trimming removed 0 bases from V and 4 bases from J, with 12 bases in between. The CDR3, as DNA: TGTGCCAGCAGCTTAGCGCATAAGACGGCCTATGGCTACACCTTC. Translating gives CASSLAHKTAYGYTF.

The V and J genes are TRBV28 and TRBJ1-2; a weak D match, TRBD1 (6 bases). From germline, CDR1 is MDHEN and CDR2 SYDVKM. This CDR3 has 13 amino acids. V gave up 3 bases and J gave up 8 bases, with 13 bases separating them. The DNA of the CDR3 is TGTGCCAGCAGTTTTCAGGGGTCGGTAGGCTACACCTTC. It yields the protein CASSFQGSVGYTF.

The CDR3 loop is CASGGQTNTEAFF. The CDR3, as DNA: TGTGCCAGCGGGGGGCAGACGAACACTGAAGCTTTCTTT. The chain carries TRBV5-4 and TRBJ1-1; TRBD1 is a possible D gene (6 bases). Looked up from germline, CDR1 is SGHNT and CDR2 is YYREEE (reference sequence). There are 13 residues in the CDR3. The ends were cut back, 7 bases at V and 1 base at J, with 11 bases in the middle. The full variable domain, in which reference TRBV5-4 and TRBJ1-1 provide the parts outside the CDR3, is ETGVTQSPTHLIKTRGQQVTLRCSSQSGHNTVSWYQQALGQGPQFIFQYYREEENGRGNFPPRFSGLQFPNYSSELNVNALELDDSALYLCASGGQTNTEAFFGQGTRLTVV.

The chain links TRBV10-3 to TRBJ2-3, with D possibly being TRBD1 or TRBD2 (5 bases each). V was trimmed by 10 bases and J by 4 bases, leaving 18 bases between them. The CDR3 loop spans 14 amino acids. CDR1 is ENHRY and CDR2 is SYGVKD in the germline V gene. This CDR3 is CATRDAKVADTQYF. The CDR3, as DNA: TGTGCCACCCGGGACGCCAAAGTCGCAGATACGCAGTATTTT.

On this clone itself: Other DNA sequences in the same sample also yield this CDR3. The V call is TRBV5-1, the J call TRBJ1-5; D gene ambiguous. Trimming left V 4 bases short and J 0 bases short, with 5 bases between. The germline V gene has CDR1 SGHRS and CDR2 YFSETQ. This CDR3 region has 13 residues. This chain's CDR3 is CASSADSNQPQHF. CDR3 sequence (DNA): TGCGCCAGCAGCGCGGATAGCAATCAGCCCCAGCATTTT.

A remark on this clone: One end of the junction fails to match germline, which may point to a read error. The chain joins TRBV29-1 to TRBJ2-7; D might be TRBD1 (6 bases). This CDR3 has 17 residues. The germline V gene has CDR1 SQVTM and CDR2 ANQGSEA. CDR3 sequence: CSVEGQGGGVGAYEQYF. CDR3 coding DNA: TGCAGCGTCGAAGGACAAGGGGGTGGAGTAGGGGCCTACGAGCAGTACTTC.

The rearrangement uses TRBV5-1 and TRBJ1-2; D not certain. Germline V gene sequence: CDR1 SGHRS, CDR2 YFSETQ. The CDR3 length is 15 residues. Trimming left V 7 bases short and J 1 base short, with 17 bases between. The CDR3 region is CASRVGYRLNYGYTF. The CDR3 DNA sequence: TGCGCCAGCCGAGTGGGGTACCGACTTAACTATGGCTACACCTTC.

This clone came up a few times. The chain links TRBV30 to TRBJ2-5; D might be TRBD2 (7 bases). The CDR3 extends over 12 amino acids. Germline V CDR1 and CDR2: GTSNPN, SVGIG (reference sequence). Trimming removed 5 bases from V and 10 bases from J, with 17 bases in between. The chain's CDR3 is CAWSREGGIQYF. CDR3 nucleotides: TGTGCCTGGTCGAGAGAGGGGGGGATCCAGTACTTC.

The chain joins TRBV5-1 to TRBJ1-1; a weak D match, TRBD1 (5 bases). Germline values: CDR1 SGHRS, CDR2 YFSETQ. V was cut by 1 base and J by 8 bases, with 9 bases left in between. The CDR3 sequence is 12 residues long. The CDR3 spells CASSLPGSEAFF. The CDR3 nucleotides read TGCGCCAGCAGCTTGCCAGGGTCGGAAGCTTTCTTT.

The chain uses TRBV28 and TRBJ1-2; 10 bases agree with TRBD1. The CDR3 runs 13 residues. The germline CDR1 and CDR2 sequences are MDHEN and SYDVKM. Unmatched junction bases numbered 4, after V lost 8 bases and J lost 4 bases. This CDR3 reads CASGRDRGYGYTF. The DNA for the CDR3 is TGTGCCAGCGGAAGGGACAGGGGCTATGGCTACACCTTC.

This rearrangement joins TRBV28 to TRBJ2-1; the D call may be TRBD1 or TRBD2 (5 bases each). Deletions cut 6 bases from V and 0 bases from J, with 18 bases between. Germline V gene data show CDR1 as MDHEN and CDR2 as SYDVKM. The CDR3 covers 17 residues. The CDR3 region is CASSPIRGLSSYNEQFF. In nucleotides, the CDR3 is TGTGCCAGCAGCCCAATACGGGGCCTGAGCTCCTACAATGAGCAGTTCTTC. Full variable domain (missing parts from reference TRBV28 and TRBJ2-1): DVKVTQSSRYLVKRTGEKVFLECVQDMDHENMFWYRQDPGLGLRLIYFSYDVKMKEKGDIPEGYSVSREKKERFSLILESASTNQTSMYLCASSPIRGLSSYNEQFFGPGTRLTVL.

This rearrangement joins TRBV5-4 to TRBJ2-1, with TRBD2 matching over 7 bases. The CDR3 covers 16 residues. V gave up 4 bases and J gave up 0 bases; unmatched junction bases: 7. CDR1 SGHNT and CDR2 YYREEE come from the germline V gene (reference sequence). Written as DNA, the CDR3 is TGTGCCAGCAGCGCCGCTAGCGGCAACTCCTACAATGAGCAGTTCTTC. Protein: CASSAASGNSYNEQFF. The full variable domain, completed using reference TRBV5-4 and TRBJ2-1, is ETGVTQSPTHLIKTRGQQVTLRCSSQSGHNTVSWYQQALGQGPQFIFQYYREEENGRGNFPPRFSGLQFPNYSSELNVNALELDDSALYLCASSAASGNSYNEQFFGPGTRLTVL.

This rearrangement joins TRBV7-9 to TRBJ1-1; D remains unclear. This CDR3 region has 14 residues. V was pared by 2 bases and J by 1 base, with 8 bases between. Germline-derived CDR1 and CDR2 are SEHNR and FQNEAQ (reference sequence). CDR3 DNA: TGTGCCAGCAGCTTACAGGTGACGAACACTGAAGCTTTCTTT. Its protein is CASSLQVTNTEAFF. The full variable domain, rest sourced from reference TRBV7-9 and TRBJ1-1, is DTGVSQNPRHKITKRGQNVTFRCDPISEHNRLYWYRQTLGQGPEFLTYFQNEAQLEKSRLLSDRFSAERPKGSFSTLEIQRTEQGDSAMYLCASSLQVTNTEAFFGQGTRLTVV.

Worth noting for this clone: This likely reflects a read error, since a far larger clone is one base away. The sample has other DNA sequences that encode this CDR3 too. The V and J genes are TRBV6-6 and TRBJ1-3, with no clear D. The CDR3 is 12 residues long. Germline assignment: CDR1 MNHNY and CDR2 SVGAGI (reference sequence). The CDR3 is CASSYSGNTIYF. The CDR3 nucleotides are TGTGCCAGCAGCTACTCTGGAAACACCATATATTTT.

This clone has just one count. The chain joins TRBV10-1 to TRBJ2-7, with D maybe TRBD2 (6 bases). Germline V CDR1 and CDR2: WNHNN, SYGVQD (reference sequence). The CDR3 contains 14 residues. Trimming removed 5 bases from V and 6 bases from J, with 17 bases in between. DNA for the CDR3: TGCGCCAGCAGTTCCGGGACCCGGGGGATCGAGCAGTACTTC. Its protein product is CASSSGTRGIEQYF.

The rearrangement links TRBV4-3 to TRBJ2-6; the D is unclear. The ends were cut back, 1 base at V and 0 bases at J, with 16 bases in the middle. Germline values: CDR1 LGHNA, CDR2 YSLEER. CDR3 length equals 19 residues. The CDR3 sequence is CASSQVIQAFASGANVLTF. Written as DNA, the CDR3 is TGCGCCAGCAGCCAAGTAATTCAGGCTTTCGCCTCTGGGGCCAACGTCCTGACTTTC.

The chain employs TRBV18 and TRBJ1-1; 7 nucleotides align to TRBD1. The length of the CDR3 is 14 residues. Germline V lookup: CDR1 KGHSH, CDR2 LQKENI. The junction had 3 bases not matched to a gene; V was cut back by 1 base and J by 4 bases. CDR3 sequence: CASSPQGATTEAFF. Written as DNA, the CDR3 is TGTGCCAGCTCACCACAGGGGGCGACCACTGAAGCTTTCTTT.

This chain links TRBV7-8 with TRBJ2-3; a possible D gene is TRBD2 (5 bases). Germline V gene lookup returns CDR1 SGHVS and CDR2 FQNEAQ. The CDR3 is made up of 15 amino acids. The V gene lost 5 bases and the J gene lost 2 bases, with 14 bases spanning the gap. The chain's CDR3 is CASSPRVLATDTQYF. CDR3 nucleotide sequence: TGTGCCAGCAGCCCCCGGGTCCTAGCCACAGATACGCAGTATTTT.

V usage is TRBV14 and J usage is TRBJ1-1; D gene uncertain. The germline V gene encodes CDR1 SGHDN and CDR2 FVKESK. Trimming cost V 5 bases and J 8 bases, with 15 bases left between them. The CDR3 loop spans 13 amino acids. The CDR3 sequence: CASSSHMGTEAFF. In DNA, the CDR3 is TGTGCCAGCAGCTCCCACATGGGAACCGAAGCTTTCTTT.

The chain links TRBV28 to TRBJ1-2; TRBD1 is a possible D gene (5 bases). Germline V gene data show CDR1 as MDHEN and CDR2 as SYDVKM. The CDR3 consists of 14 residues. V was pared by 6 bases and J by 5 bases, with 16 bases between. The CDR3 region has the DNA TGTGCCAGCAGCTTGACCGGGACTACTTATGGCTACACCTTC. This codes for CASSLTGTTYGYTF.

The gene calls are TRBV27 and TRBJ1-4; 7 nucleotides align to TRBD1. V shed 6 bases and J 0 bases; nucleotides not matched to a gene: 25. This CDR3 has 22 residues. Germline CDR1 reads MNHEY; CDR2 reads SMNVEV (reference sequence). The CDR3 loop reads CASSYLTRTGGLINATNEKLFF. The CDR3 DNA follows: TGTGCCAGCAGCTACCTAACGAGGACAGGCGGACTGATAAATGCAACTAATGAAAAACTGTTTTTT.

This clone was found a few times. J is TRBJ1-4 and V is TRBV2; possibly TRBD1 for D (6 bases). From germline, CDR1 is SNHLY and CDR2 FYNNEI. This CDR3 is built from 14 residues. The germline V and J ends were trimmed by 7 bases and 3 bases, with 12 bases remaining between them. CDR3 nucleotide sequence: TGTGCCAGCAAATACGGACAGTCTAATGAAAAACTGTTTTTT. Its protein is CASKYGQSNEKLFF.

V is TRBV15 and J is TRBJ1-2; 7 bases fit TRBD1. Looked up from germline, CDR1 is LNHNV and CDR2 is YYDKDF (reference sequence). This CDR3 has 14 residues. J gave up 5 bases and V 1 base, and 4 bases lay outside the gene matches. The CDR3 spells CATSRVQGGYGYTF. The CDR3, as DNA: TGTGCCACCAGCAGAGTTCAGGGGGGGTATGGCTACACCTTC. Together with reference TRBV15 and TRBJ1-2, the CDR3 gives the full variable domain: DAMVIQNPRYQVTQFGKPVTLSCSQTLNHNVMYWYQQKSSQAPKLLFHYYDKDFNNEADTPDNFQSRRPNTSFCFLDIRSPGLGDTAMYLCATSRVQGGYGYTFGSGTRLTVV.

The gene calls are TRBV6-6 and TRBJ2-1, with D hard to call. This CDR3 has 11 residues. Trimming pared 6 bases from V and 9 bases from J, leaving 9 bases between. The germline V gene has CDR1 MNHNY and CDR2 SVGAGI (reference sequence). For the CDR3, the DNA is TGTGCCAGCAGCTCTTACGGTGAGCAGTTCTTC. Translated, it gives CASSSYGEQFF.

Ten or more counts support this clone. This chain connects TRBV28 to TRBJ1-2; D ambiguous. The V gene lost 5 bases and the J gene lost 3 bases, with 19 bases spanning the gap. CDR3 size: 16 residues. Per the germline V gene, CDR1 is MDHEN and CDR2 is SYDVKM. The CDR3 nucleotides read TGTGCCAGCAGTACTCACCCCGGCCGGCCCCACTATGGCTACACCTTC. This gives the protein CASSTHPGRPHYGYTF.

Details on this clone: A much larger clone lies one base from this, so it may be a read error. In DNA, the CDR3 is TGTGCCAGCAGTTTAGCGGGGTTCTCTGGAAACACCATATATTTT. Residues: CASSLAGFSGNTIYF. V and J are TRBV28 and TRBJ1-3; D is undetermined. V was cut by 2 bases and J by 0 bases, with 8 bases left in between. CDR1 and CDR2 from the germline V gene are MDHEN and SYDVKM. This CDR3 contains 15 residues. Together with reference TRBV28 and TRBJ1-3, the CDR3 gives the full variable domain: DVKVTQSSRYLVKRTGEKVFLECVQDMDHENMFWYRQDPGLGLRLIYFSYDVKMKEKGDIPEGYSVSREKKERFSLILESASTNQTSMYLCASSLAGFSGNTIYFGEGSWLTVV.

The chain carries TRBV27 and TRBJ1-4, with 10 bases aligning to TRBD1. The length of the CDR3 is 15 residues. The germline CDR1 and CDR2 sequences are MNHEY and SMNVEV (reference sequence). Trimming cost V 4 bases and J 8 bases; bases outside gene matches: 7. CDR3 sequence: CASSSAGTGEEKLFF. CDR3 sequence (DNA): TGTGCCAGCAGTTCCGCCGGGACAGGGGAGGAAAAACTGTTTTTT. The full variable domain, rest sourced from reference TRBV27 and TRBJ1-4, is EAQVTQNPRYLITVTGKKLTVTCSQNMNHEYMSWYRQDPGLGLRQIYYSMNVEVTDKGDVPEGYKVSRKEKRNFPLILESPSPNQTSLYFCASSSAGTGEEKLFFGSGTQLSVL.

The rearrangement uses TRBV7-9 and TRBJ1-1, with a tentative D call TRBD1 (5 bases). Germline V gene data show CDR1 as SEHNR and CDR2 as FQNEAQ (reference sequence). Trimming took off 4 bases at V and 1 base at J, with 10 bases between the two ends. This CDR3 has 14 amino acids. The CDR3 coding sequence is TGTGCCAGCAGCTCGGACACCTGGAACACTGAAGCTTTCTTT. Its translation: CASSSDTWNTEAFF.

The CDR3 region has the DNA TGCGCCAGCAGCCAAGACCACCTTAGGGGGAGGAGGGTTGGGAATGAGCAGTTCTTC. Residues: CASSQDHLRGRRVGNEQFF. V and J are TRBV4-1 and TRBJ2-1; D is possibly TRBD1 or TRBD2 (6 bases each). With 0 bases removed from V and 7 bases from J, the gap between germline ends came to 25 bases. The CDR3 is 19 amino acids. Germline V CDR1 and CDR2: MGHRA, YSYEKL.

Only one count was recorded for this clone. The chain combines TRBV7-3 with TRBJ2-3; no definite D call. This CDR3 has 13 amino acids. CDR1 is SGHTA and CDR2 is FQGTGA in the germline V gene. Trimming stripped 3 bases from V and 2 bases from J, with 6 bases between. In DNA form, the CDR3 reads TGTGCCAGCAGCTTTCAATACACAGATACGCAGTATTTT. Its protein is CASSFQYTDTQYF.